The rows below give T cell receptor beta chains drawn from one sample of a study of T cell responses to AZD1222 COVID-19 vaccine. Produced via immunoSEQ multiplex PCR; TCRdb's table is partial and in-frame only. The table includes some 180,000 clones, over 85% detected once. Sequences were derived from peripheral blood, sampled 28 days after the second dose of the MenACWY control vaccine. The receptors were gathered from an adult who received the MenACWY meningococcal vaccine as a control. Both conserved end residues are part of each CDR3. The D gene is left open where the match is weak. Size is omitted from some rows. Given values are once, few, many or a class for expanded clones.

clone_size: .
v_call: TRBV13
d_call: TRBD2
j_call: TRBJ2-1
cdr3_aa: CASSSSGGLYNEQFF
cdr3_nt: TGTGCCAGCAGCTCGAGCGGGGGCCTATACAATGAGCAGTTCTTC

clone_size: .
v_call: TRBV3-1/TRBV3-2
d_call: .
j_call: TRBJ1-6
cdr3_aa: CASSQLRVGNNSPLHF
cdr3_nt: TGTGCCAGCAGCCAACTGAGAGTGGGGAATAATTCACCCCTCCACTTT

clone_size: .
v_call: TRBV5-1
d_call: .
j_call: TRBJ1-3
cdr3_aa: CASRAGVSGNTIYF
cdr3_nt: TGCGCCAGCAGGGCGGGGGTCTCTGGAAACACCATATATTTT

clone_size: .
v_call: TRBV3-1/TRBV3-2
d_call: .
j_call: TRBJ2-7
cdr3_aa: CASSPRLRGIYEQYF
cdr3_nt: TGTGCCAGCAGCCCTCGACTTAGAGGGATCTACGAGCAGTACTTC

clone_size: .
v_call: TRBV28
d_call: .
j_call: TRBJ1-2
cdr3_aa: CASSPGGGGTYGYTF
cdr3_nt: TGTGCCAGCAGCCCAGGTGGAGGAGGGACCTATGGCTACACCTTC

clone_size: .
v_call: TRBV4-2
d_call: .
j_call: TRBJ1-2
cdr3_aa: CASSQGLSGSFYGYTF
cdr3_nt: TGTGCCAGCAGCCAAGGTCTATCCGGGTCTTTCTATGGCTACACCTTC

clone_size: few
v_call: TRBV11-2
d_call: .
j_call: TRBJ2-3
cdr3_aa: CASSLAPPHLTSTDTQYF
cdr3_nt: TGTGCCAGCAGCTTAGCCCCCCCTCATCTTACTAGCACAGATACGCAGTATTTT

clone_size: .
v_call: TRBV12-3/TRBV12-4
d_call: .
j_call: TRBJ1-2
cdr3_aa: CASSWGGKGYTF
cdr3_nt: TGTGCCAGCAGTTGGGGCGGGAAAGGCTACACCTTC

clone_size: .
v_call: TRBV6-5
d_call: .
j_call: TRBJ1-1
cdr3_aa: CASREGGLGPEAFF
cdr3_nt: TGTGCCAGCAGGGAGGGGGGCCTCGGCCCTGAAGCTTTCTTT

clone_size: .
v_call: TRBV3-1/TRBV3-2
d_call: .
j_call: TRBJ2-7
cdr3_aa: CASSQAPRPYEQYF
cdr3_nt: TGTGCCAGCAGCCAAGCCCCCCGACCCTACGAGCAGTACTTC

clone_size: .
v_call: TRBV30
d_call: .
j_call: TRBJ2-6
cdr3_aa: CAFISSGANVLTF
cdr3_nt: TGTGCCTTTATCAGCTCTGGGGCCAACGTCCTGACTTTC

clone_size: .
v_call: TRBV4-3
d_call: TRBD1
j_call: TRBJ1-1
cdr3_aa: CASSQTGVTEAFF
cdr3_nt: TGCGCCAGCAGCCAGACAGGGGTCACTGAAGCTTTCTTT

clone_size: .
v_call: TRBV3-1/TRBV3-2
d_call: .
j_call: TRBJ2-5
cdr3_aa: CASSPGRDGETQYF
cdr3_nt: TGTGCCAGCAGCCCCGGAAGGGACGGAGAGACCCAGTACTTC

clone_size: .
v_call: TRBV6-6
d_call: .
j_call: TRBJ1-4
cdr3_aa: CASSYLAGSGEKLFF
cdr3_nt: TGTGCCAGCAGTTACCTCGCAGGGTCAGGTGAAAAACTGTTTTTT

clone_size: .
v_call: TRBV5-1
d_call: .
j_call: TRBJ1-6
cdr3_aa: CASSLYSDNSPLHF
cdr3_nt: TGCGCCAGCAGCTTGTATTCGGATAATTCACCCCTCCACTTT

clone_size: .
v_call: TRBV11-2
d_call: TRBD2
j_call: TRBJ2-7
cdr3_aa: CASSPGTSGGASSYEQYF
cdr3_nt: TGTGCCAGCAGCCCAGGGACTAGCGGGGGGGCGAGTTCCTACGAGCAGTACTTC

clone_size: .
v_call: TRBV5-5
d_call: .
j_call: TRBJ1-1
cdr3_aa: CASSSQVSGLVNTEAFF
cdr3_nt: TGTGCCAGCAGCTCGCAAGTTTCGGGACTCGTGAACACTGAAGCTTTCTTT

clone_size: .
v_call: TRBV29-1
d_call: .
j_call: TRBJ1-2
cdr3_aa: CSVGGFGGGYGYTF
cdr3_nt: TGCAGCGTTGGGGGGTTCGGTGGAGGCTATGGCTACACCTTC

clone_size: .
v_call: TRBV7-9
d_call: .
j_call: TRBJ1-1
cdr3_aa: CASSQPGEEAFF
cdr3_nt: TGTGCCAGCAGCCAACCAGGGGAAGAAGCTTTCTTT

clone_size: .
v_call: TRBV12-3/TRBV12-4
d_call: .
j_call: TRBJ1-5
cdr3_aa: CASSLSVQPQHF
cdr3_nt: TGTGCCAGCAGTTTATCGGTTCAGCCCCAGCATTTT

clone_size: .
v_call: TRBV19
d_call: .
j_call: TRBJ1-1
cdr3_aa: CASSTRGYPEAFF
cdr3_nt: TGTGCCAGTAGTACAAGGGGTTACCCTGAAGCTTTCTTT

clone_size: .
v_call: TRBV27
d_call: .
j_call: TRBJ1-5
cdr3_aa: CASSQGNQPQHF
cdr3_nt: TGTGCCAGCAGTCAGGGCAATCAGCCCCAGCATTTT

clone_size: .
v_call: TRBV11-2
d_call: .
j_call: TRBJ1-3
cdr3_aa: CASSLAGVSGNTIYF
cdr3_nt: TGTGCCAGCAGCTTAGCAGGGGTCTCTGGAAACACCATATATTTT

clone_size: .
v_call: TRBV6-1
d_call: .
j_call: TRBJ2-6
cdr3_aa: CASSELGGTGANVLTF
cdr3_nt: TGTGCCAGCAGTGAACTCGGGGGAACTGGGGCCAACGTCCTGACTTTC

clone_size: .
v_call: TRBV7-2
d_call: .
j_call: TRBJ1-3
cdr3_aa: CASSVSQGNTIYF
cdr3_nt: TGTGCCAGCAGCGTGTCACAGGGAAACACCATATATTTT

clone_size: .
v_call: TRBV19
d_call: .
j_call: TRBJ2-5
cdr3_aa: CASSIGDRVGTQYF
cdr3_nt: TGTGCCAGTAGTATAGGTGATAGGGTAGGGACCCAGTACTTC

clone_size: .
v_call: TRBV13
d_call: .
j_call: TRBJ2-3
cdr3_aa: CASSPPRGRGDTQYF
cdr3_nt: TGTGCCAGCAGCCCTCCAAGGGGTAGGGGAGATACGCAGTATTTT

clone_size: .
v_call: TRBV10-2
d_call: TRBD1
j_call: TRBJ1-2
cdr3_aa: CASSAPRTGIYGYTF
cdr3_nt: TGCGCCAGCAGCGCCCCCAGGACAGGAATTTATGGCTACACCTTC

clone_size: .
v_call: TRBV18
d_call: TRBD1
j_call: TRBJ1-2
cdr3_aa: CASSPGDRSRYGYTF
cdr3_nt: TGTGCCAGCTCACCAGGGGACAGGAGTCGCTATGGCTACACCTTC

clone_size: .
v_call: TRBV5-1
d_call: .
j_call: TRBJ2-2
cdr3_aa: CASRAQGGANTGELFF
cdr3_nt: TGCGCCAGCAGGGCTCAGGGTGGCGCGAACACCGGGGAGCTGTTTTTT

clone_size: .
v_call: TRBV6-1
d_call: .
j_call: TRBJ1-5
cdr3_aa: CASSERASPHQPQHF
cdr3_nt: TGTGCCAGCAGTGAGCGGGCTTCCCCCCATCAGCCCCAGCATTTT

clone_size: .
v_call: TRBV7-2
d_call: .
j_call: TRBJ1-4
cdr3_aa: CASSFQGTNEKLFF
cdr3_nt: TGTGCCAGCAGCTTTCAGGGTACTAATGAAAAACTGTTTTTT

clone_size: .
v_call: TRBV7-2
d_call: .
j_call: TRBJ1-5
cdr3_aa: CASSLAGIGSNQPQHF
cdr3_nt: TGTGCCAGCAGCTTAGCAGGGATAGGAAGCAATCAGCCCCAGCATTTT

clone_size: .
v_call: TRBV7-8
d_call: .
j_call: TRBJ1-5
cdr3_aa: CASSLGSRAQHF
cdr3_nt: TGTGCCAGCAGCTTAGGAAGTCGGGCCCAGCATTTT

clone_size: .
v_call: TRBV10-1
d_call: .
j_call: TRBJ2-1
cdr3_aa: CASSASGSYNEQFF
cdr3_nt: TGCGCCAGCAGTGCGAGCGGCTCCTACAATGAGCAGTTCTTC

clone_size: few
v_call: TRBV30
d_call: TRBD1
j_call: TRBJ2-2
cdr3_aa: CAWRGKDRANTGELFF
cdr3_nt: TGTGCCTGGAGGGGTAAGGACAGGGCGAACACCGGGGAGCTGTTTTTT

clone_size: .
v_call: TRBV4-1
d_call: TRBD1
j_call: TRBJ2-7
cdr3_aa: CASSQDQDREVYEQYF
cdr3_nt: TGCGCCAGCAGCCAAGATCAGGACAGGGAGGTCTACGAGCAGTACTTC

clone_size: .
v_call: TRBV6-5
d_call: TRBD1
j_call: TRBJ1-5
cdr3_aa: CASSGQGPERPQHF
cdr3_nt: TGTGCCAGCAGCGGACAGGGGCCGGAGAGGCCCCAGCATTTT

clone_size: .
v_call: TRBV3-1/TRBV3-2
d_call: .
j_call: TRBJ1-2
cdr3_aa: CASSKSGGSYGYTF
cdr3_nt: TGTGCCAGCAGCAAAAGCGGAGGGTCATATGGCTACACCTTC

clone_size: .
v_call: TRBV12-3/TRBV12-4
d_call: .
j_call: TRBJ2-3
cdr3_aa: CASSFDSSDTQYF
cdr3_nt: TGTGCCAGCAGTTTCGACTCTTCGGATACGCAGTATTTT

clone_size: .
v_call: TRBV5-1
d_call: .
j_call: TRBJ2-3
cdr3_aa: CASSQRAGSKTDTQYF
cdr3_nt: TGCGCCAGCAGCCAGCGTGCGGGGTCGAAAACAGATACGCAGTATTTT

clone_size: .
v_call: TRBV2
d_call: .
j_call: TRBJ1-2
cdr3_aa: CASRALERGYTF
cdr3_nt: TGTGCCAGCAGGGCCCTCGAGCGAGGCTACACCTTC

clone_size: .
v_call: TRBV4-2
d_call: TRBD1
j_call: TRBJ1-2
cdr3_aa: CASSPPRDSYGYTF
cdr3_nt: TGTGCCAGCAGCCCTCCGCGGGACAGCTATGGCTACACCTTC

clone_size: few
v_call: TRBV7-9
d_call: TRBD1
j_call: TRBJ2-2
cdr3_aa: CALTRGHTGELFF
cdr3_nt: TGTGCCCTGACAAGGGGGCATACCGGGGAGCTGTTTTTT

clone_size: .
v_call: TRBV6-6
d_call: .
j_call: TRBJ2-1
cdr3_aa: CASSYRQVSSYNEQFF
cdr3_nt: TGTGCCAGCAGTTACCGACAGGTTAGCTCCTACAATGAGCAGTTCTTC

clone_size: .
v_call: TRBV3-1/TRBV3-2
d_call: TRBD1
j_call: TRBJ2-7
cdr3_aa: CASSPTRTGPYEQYF
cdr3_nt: TGTGCCAGCAGCCCCACCCGGACAGGGCCCTACGAGCAGTACTTC

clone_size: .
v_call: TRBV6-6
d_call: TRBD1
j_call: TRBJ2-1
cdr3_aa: CASSKDRNNEQFF
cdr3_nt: TGTGCCAGCAGCAAGGACAGGAACAATGAGCAGTTCTTC

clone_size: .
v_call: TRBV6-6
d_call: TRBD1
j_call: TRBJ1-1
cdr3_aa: CASRGDRRRGTEAFF
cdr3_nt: TGTGCCAGCAGAGGGGACAGGCGAAGGGGCACTGAAGCTTTCTTT

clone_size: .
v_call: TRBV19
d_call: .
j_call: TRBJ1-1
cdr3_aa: CASSIGGGTTEAFF
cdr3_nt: TGTGCCAGTAGTATAGGCGGGGGGACCACTGAAGCTTTCTTT

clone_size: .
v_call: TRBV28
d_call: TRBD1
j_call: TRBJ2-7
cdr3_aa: CASSPPGQGAYEQYF
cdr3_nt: TGTGCCAGCAGCCCCCCGGGACAGGGGGCCTACGAGCAGTACTTC

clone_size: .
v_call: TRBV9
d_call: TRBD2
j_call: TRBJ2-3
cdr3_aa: CASSVGSGGTDTQYF
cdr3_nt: TGTGCCAGCAGCGTAGGTAGCGGGGGCACAGATACGCAGTATTTT

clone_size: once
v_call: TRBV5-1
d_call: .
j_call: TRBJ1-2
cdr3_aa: CASSLTGNNYGYTF
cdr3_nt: TGCGCCAGCAGCTTGACGGGTAATAACTATGGCTACACCTTC

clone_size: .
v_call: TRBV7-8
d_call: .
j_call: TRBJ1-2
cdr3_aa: CASSPRTAGDYGYTF
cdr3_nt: TGTGCCAGCAGCCCGAGGACAGCGGGTGATTATGGCTACACCTTC

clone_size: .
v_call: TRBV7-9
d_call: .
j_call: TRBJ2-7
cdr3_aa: CASSLVSYEQYF
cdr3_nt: TGTGCCAGCAGCTTAGTTAGCTACGAGCAGTACTTC

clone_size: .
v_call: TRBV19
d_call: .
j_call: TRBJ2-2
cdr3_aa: CASSIGGSLGELFF
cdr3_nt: TGTGCCAGTAGTATCGGCGGTTCTCTCGGGGAGCTGTTTTTT

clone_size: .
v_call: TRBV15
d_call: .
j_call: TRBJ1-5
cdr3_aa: CATSSPRGAINQPQHF
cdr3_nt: TGTGCCACCAGCAGCCCCCGGGGAGCCATCAATCAGCCCCAGCATTTT

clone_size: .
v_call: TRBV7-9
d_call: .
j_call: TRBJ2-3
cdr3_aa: CASSQDRTDTQYF
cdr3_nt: TGTGCCAGCAGCCAAGATCGGACAGATACGCAGTATTTT

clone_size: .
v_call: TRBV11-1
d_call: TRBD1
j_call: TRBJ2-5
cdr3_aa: CASSLWTGQETQYF
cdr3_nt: TGTGCCAGCAGCTTATGGACAGGTCAAGAGACCCAGTACTTC